In this sample, the clone carrying this T cell receptor beta chain turned up once. This record belongs to a study of cytomegalovirus exposure and HLA in healthy donors. This CDR3 spans 14 amino acids. Germline V gene data show CDR1 as GTSNPN and CDR2 as SVGIG (reference sequence). V lost 4 bases to trimming and J lost 0 bases, with 11 bases between them. PCR was performed using 60 Vbeta and 13 Jbeta primers. TCRdb keeps only in-frame clones here, not all; method: immunoSEQ multiplex PCR. Of about 150,000 clones listed, about 79% are singletons. The sequencing sample was made of PBMCs. The gene calls are TRBV30 and TRBJ2-3; tentatively, D is TRBD2 (5 bases). The TCR sequence derives from a male donor in good health and CMV-seronegative. In DNA, the CDR3 is TGTGCCTGGACTGGAGCGGTGAGCACAGATACGCAGTATTTT. It translates to CAWTGAVSTDTQYF.